The present T cell receptor beta chain was sequenced within a study of PD-1 blockade in classical Hodgkin lymphoma. At the level of the study: Intravenous nivolumab at 3 mg/kg was given to patients every 2 weeks. Study-level findings and limits: Patients were excluded if nivolumab began under 1 year after ASCT (the autologous transplant). CD4+ TCR diversity climbed significantly by C4D1, unlike CD8+ TCR diversity.

This CDR3 is 13 amino acids long. V shed 4 bases and J shed 1 base, with 6 bases lying between them. CDR1 is SGHRS and CDR2 is YFSETQ in the germline V gene. Time point specified: cycle 4 day 1 (C4D1), after five to seven weeks of nivolumab. With no exception, relapse followed autologous stem cell transplantation in all patients, and brentuximab vedotin exposure varied. The authors purified CD4+ T cells from thawed PBMCs by magnetic negative selection. The data were produced by immunoSEQ multiplex PCR, yet TCRdb's version contains in-frame clones alone and is incomplete. The data hold 30,000 to 40,000 clones, with around nine tenths observed a single time. In regard to this clone: Its cognate antigen is unknown.

Here the sequenced sample was CD4+ T cells from blood, taken before the fourth cycle of nivolumab. The clonotype was recovered from a human donor with classical Hodgkin lymphoma. V is TRBV5-1 and J is TRBJ1-5, with D perhaps matching TRBD1 (5 bases). The chain's CDR3 is CASSRDSNQPQHF. CDR3 bases: TGCGCCAGCAGCCGGGACAGCAATCAGCCCCAGCATTTT. Based on the CDR3 plus reference TRBV5-1 and TRBJ1-5, the full variable domain is KAGVTQTPRYLIKTRGQQVTLSCSPISGHRSVSWYQQTPGQGLQFLFEYFSETQRNKGNFPGRFSGRQFSNSRSEMNVSTLELGDSALYLCASSRDSNQPQHFGDGTRLSIL.